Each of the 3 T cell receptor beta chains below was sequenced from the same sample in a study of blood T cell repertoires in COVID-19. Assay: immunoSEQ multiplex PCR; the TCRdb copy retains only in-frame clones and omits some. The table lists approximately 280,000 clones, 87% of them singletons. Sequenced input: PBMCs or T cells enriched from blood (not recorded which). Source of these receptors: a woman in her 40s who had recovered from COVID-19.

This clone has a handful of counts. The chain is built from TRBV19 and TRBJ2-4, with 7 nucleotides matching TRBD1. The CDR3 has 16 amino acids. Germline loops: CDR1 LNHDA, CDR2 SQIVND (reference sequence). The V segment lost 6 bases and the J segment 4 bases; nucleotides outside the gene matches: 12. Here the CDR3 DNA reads TGTGCCAGTAGCTTAGCCCGGACAGGATCAAAAAACATTCAGTACTTC. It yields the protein CASSLARTGSKNIQYF. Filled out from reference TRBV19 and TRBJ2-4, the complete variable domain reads DGGITQSPKYLFRKEGQNVTLSCEQNLNHDAMYWYRQDPGQGLRLIYYSQIVNDFQKGDIAEGYSVSREKKESFPLTVTSAQKNPTAFYLCASSLARTGSKNIQYFGAGTRLSVL.

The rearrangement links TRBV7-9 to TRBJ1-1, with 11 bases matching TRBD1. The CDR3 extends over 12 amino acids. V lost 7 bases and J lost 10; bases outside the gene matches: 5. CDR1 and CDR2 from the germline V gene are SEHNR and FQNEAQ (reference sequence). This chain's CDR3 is CASTPGQGVAFF. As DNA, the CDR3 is TGTGCCAGCACCCCGGGACAGGGGGTAGCTTTCTTT.

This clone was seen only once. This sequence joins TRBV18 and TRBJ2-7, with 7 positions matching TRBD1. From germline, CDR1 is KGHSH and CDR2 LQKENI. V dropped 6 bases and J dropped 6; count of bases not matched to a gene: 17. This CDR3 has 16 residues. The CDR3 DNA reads TGTGCCAGCTCGCCCCAAGAACAGGGGAATTTGGGCGAGCAGTACTTC. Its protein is CASSPQEQGNLGEQYF.